This T cell receptor (beta chain) appears in the sequencing data of a study of T cell changes during pregnancy in multiple sclerosis. J was trimmed by 8 bases and V by 4 bases; bases with no gene match: 12. Germline V lookup: CDR1 SGHRS, CDR2 YFSETQ. CDR3 length: 17 amino acids. Clones were sequenced by immunoSEQ multiplex PCR, and TCRdb holds only the in-frame ones, with some missing. The sample gives some 77,000 clones, just over 90% of which show up once; roughly 2.6% is in the top ten. The chain joins TRBV5-1 to TRBJ1-4; the match to TRBD1 covers 12 bases. The TCR originated in a female donor in good health, enrolled as a control in a pregnancy study. The material was peripheral blood, obtained after pregnancy. The CDR3 spells CASSQGQGARLTEKLFF. CDR3 coding DNA: TGCGCCAGCAGCCAGGGACAGGGGGCGCGACTCACAGAAAAACTGTTTTTT.